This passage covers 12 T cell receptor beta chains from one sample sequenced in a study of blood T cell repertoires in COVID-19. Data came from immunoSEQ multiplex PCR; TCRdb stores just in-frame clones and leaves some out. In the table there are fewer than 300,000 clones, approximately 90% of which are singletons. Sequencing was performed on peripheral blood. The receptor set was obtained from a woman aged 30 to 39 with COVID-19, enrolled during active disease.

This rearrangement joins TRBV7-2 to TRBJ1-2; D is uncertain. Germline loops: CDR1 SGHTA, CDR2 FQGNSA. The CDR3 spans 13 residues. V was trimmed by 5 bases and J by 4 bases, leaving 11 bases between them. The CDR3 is CASSPSGIYGYTF. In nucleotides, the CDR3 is TGTGCCAGCAGCCCCTCAGGCATCTATGGCTACACCTTC.

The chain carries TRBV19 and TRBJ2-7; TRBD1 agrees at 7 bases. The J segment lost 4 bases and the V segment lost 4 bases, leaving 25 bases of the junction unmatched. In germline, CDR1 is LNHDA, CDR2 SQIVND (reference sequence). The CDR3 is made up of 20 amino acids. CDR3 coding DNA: TGTGCCAGTAGTAAAAGCATACCGGGACAGATAGTCCTTTCGGGTTACGAGCAGTACTTC. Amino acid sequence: CASSKSIPGQIVLSGYEQYF.

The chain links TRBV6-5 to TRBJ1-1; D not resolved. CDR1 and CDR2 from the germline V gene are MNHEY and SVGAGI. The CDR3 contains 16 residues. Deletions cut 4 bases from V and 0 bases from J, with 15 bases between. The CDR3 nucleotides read TGTGCCAGCAGTTCCCCCTCGGGAAGATTGAACACTGAAGCTTTCTTT. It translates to CASSSPSGRLNTEAFF.

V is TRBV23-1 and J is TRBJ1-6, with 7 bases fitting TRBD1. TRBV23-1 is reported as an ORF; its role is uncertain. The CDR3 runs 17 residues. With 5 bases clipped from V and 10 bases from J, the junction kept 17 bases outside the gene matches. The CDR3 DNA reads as TGCGCCAGCAGTTTTAGGACAGGAGGGCCGGAGGAATCACCCCTCCACTTT. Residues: CASSFRTGGPEESPLHF.

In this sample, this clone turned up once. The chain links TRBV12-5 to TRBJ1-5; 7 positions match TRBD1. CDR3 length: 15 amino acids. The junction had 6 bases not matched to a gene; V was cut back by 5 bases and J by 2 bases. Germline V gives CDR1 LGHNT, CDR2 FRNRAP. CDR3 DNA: TGTGCTAGTGGTCCCCTAGGACAGGGCAATCAGCCCCAGCATTTT. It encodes CASGPLGQGNQPQHF.

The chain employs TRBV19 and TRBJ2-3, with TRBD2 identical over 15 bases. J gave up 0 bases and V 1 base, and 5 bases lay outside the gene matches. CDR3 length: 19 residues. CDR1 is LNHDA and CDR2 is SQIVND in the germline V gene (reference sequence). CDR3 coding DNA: TGTGCCAGTAGTATAGTAGGACTAGCGGGAGGGCCAAGCACAGATACGCAGTATTTT. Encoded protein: CASSIVGLAGGPSTDTQYF. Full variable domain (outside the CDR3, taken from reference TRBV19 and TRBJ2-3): DGGITQSPKYLFRKEGQNVTLSCEQNLNHDAMYWYRQDPGQGLRLIYYSQIVNDFQKGDIAEGYSVSREKKESFPLTVTSAQKNPTAFYLCASSIVGLAGGPSTDTQYFGPGTRLTVL.

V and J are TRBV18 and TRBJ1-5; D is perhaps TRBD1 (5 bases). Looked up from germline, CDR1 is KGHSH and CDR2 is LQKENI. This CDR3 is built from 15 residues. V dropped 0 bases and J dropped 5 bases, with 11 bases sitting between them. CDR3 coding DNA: TGTGCCAGCTCACCACCCGGAGGGGACGATCAGCCCCAGCATTTT. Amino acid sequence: CASSPPGGDDQPQHF.

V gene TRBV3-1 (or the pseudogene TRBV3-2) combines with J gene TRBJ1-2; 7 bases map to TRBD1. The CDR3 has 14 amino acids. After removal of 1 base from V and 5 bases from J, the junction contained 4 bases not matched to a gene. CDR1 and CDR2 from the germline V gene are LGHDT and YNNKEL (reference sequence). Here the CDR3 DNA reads TGTGCCAGCAGCCAAGGTCAGGGGGTTTATGGCTACACCTTC. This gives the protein CASSQGQGVYGYTF.

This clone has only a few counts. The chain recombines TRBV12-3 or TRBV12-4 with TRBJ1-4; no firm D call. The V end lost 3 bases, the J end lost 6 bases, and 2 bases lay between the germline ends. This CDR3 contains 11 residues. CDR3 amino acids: CASSFYEKLFF. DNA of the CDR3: TGTGCCAGCAGTTTCTATGAAAAACTGTTTTTT.

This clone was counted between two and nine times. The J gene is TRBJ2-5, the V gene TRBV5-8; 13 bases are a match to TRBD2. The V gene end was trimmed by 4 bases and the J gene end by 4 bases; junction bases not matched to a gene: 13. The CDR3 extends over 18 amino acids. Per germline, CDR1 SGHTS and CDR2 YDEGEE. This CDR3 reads CASSTGTSGIQAGETQYF. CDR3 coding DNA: TGTGCCAGCAGCACAGGGACTAGCGGGATACAGGCGGGAGAGACCCAGTACTTC. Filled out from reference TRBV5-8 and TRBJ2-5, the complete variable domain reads EAGVTQSPTHLIKTRGQQATLRCSPISGHTSVYWYQQALGLGLQFLLWYDEGEERNRGNFPPRFSGRQFPNYSSELNVNALELEDSALYLCASSTGTSGIQAGETQYFGPGTRLLVL.

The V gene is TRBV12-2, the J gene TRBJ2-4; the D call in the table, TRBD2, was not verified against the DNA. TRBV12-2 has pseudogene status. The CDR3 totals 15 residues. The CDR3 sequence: CASRQSGGRGNIQYF. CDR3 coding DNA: TGTGCAAGTCGCCAAAGCGGGGGGCGGGGAAACATTCAGTACTTC.

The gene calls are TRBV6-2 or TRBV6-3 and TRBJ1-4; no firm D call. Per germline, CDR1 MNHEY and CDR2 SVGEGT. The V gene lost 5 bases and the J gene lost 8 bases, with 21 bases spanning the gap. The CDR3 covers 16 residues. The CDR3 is CASSLITDLAGEKLFF. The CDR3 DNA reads TGTGCCAGCAGTCTTATTACGGACTTGGCGGGGGAAAAACTGTTTTTT.